The entry below describes one T cell receptor (beta chain). Its antigen is not known. The CDR3 totals 16 residues. V lost 3 bases to trimming and J lost 2 bases; unmatched junction nucleotides: 7. Germline CDR1 is MNHEY and CDR2 is SMNVEV (reference sequence). Built from TCR beta cDNA, the libraries had unique molecular identifiers in them. TCRdb redid the calling of the PCR reads with MiXCR, one entry per CDR3 protein. The sample lists hundreds of thousands of distinct CDR3 sequences, around 50% occurring once. The data were taken from a study of post-analysis software for immune sequencing data. Study results and limitations: When patients were compared with controls, 4 or 5 TRBV segments were more frequent, TRBV5-6, TRBV5-1 and TRBV20-1 among them.

The sequenced sample consisted of blood. V gene TRBV27 combines with J gene TRBJ2-7; 10 bases are shared with TRBD1. This sequence was found in a girl aged 5-17 years with multiple sclerosis. The CDR3 here is CASSFLGQGGTYEQYF. The CDR3 coding sequence is TGTGCCAGCAGTTTTCTCGGACAGGGGGGGACCTACGAGCAGTACTTC.